These 18 T cell receptor beta chains share one sample of origin, sequenced in a study of Tregs in tolerant kidney transplant recipients. Produced via immunoSEQ multiplex PCR; TCRdb's table is partial and in-frame only. The profile shows 62,000 or so clones, roughly 98% of them singletons. Sequencing used Tregs from blood, obtained before the transplant. The receptors here all came from a human donor who received a combined kidney and bone marrow transplant.

The chain couples TRBV5-1 to TRBJ1-3, with no clear D. The germline V gene encodes CDR1 SGHRS and CDR2 YFSETQ. The CDR3 has 16 residues. V lost 0 bases to trimming and J lost 0 bases, with 10 bases between them. CDR3 sequence: CASSLAGSLSGNTIYF. The CDR3, as DNA: TGCGCCAGCAGCTTGGCCGGGTCGCTCTCTGGAAACACCATATATTTT.

The chain joins TRBV6-1 to TRBJ1-2; 8 nucleotides agree with TRBD1. Germline V CDR1 and CDR2: MNHNS, SASEGT. CDR3 length equals 14 residues. The V gene end was trimmed by 7 bases and the J gene end by 8 bases; junction bases not matched to a gene: 12. CDR3 residues: CASIRPGGARGYTF. The CDR3 DNA reads as TGTGCCAGCATTCGTCCAGGGGGCGCGAGGGGCTACACCTTC.

The chain has TRBV19 and TRBJ1-1, with 7 bases lining up with TRBD1. This CDR3 comprises 14 residues. The V and J ends lost 7 bases and 4 bases, in that order; junction bases with no gene match: 9. Looked up from germline, CDR1 is LNHDA and CDR2 is SQIVND (reference sequence). The CDR3 DNA is TGTGCCAGTATCAGATCACCAGGGGGCACTGAAGCTTTCTTT. Its translation: CASIRSPGGTEAFF.

The DNA for the CDR3 is TGTGCCAGCAGCTTAGGAGTGATTCGGCAGTACTTC. It encodes CASSLGVIRQYF. V and J are TRBV7-2 and TRBJ2-7, with D unclear. CDR3 length equals 12 residues. CDR1 and CDR2 from the germline V gene are SGHTA and FQGNSA. The germline V and J ends were trimmed by 1 base and 9 bases, with 10 bases remaining between them.

This clone was counted only a few times. The rearrangement joins TRBV4-2 to TRBJ2-5; D is perhaps TRBD2 (5 bases). V was shortened by 1 base and J by 2 bases, with 11 bases between the two germline ends. The CDR3 extends over 15 amino acids. The germline V gene encodes CDR1 LGHNA and CDR2 YNFKEQ. In DNA, the CDR3 is TGTGCCAGCAGCCAAGGGTTAGGCGGGCAAGAGACCCAGTACTTC. Its translation is CASSQGLGGQETQYF.

This clone has a single count. The chain has TRBV6-5 and TRBJ2-2, with 7 bases that match TRBD1. V lost 2 bases to trimming and J lost 5 bases; unmatched junction nucleotides: 8. The CDR3 sequence is 16 residues long. Germline V lookup: CDR1 MNHEY, CDR2 SVGAGI. The CDR3 sequence is CASSYRGRPGTGELFF. The CDR3 coding sequence is TGTGCCAGCAGTTACAGGGGGCGGCCTGGGACCGGGGAGCTGTTTTTT.

This chain links TRBV28 with TRBJ2-1, with unresolved D. The CDR3 runs to 13 residues. Trimming stripped 3 bases from V and 5 bases from J, with 8 bases between. Per the germline V gene, CDR1 is MDHEN and CDR2 is SYDVKM. CDR3 sequence: CASSFPGDNEQFF. In nucleotides, the CDR3 is TGTGCCAGCAGTTTCCCCGGAGACAATGAGCAGTTCTTC.

The rearrangement joins TRBV4-2 to TRBJ2-7; D possibly corresponds to TRBD1 (7 bases). Germline V gene sequence: CDR1 LGHNA, CDR2 YNFKEQ. Deletions cut 4 bases from V and 0 bases from J, with 13 bases between. The CDR3 has 15 amino acids. DNA of the CDR3: TGTGCCAGCAGCCCGCGGGACAGCACCTCCTACGAGCAGTACTTC. It translates to CASSPRDSTSYEQYF.

The chain recombines TRBV6-6 with TRBJ1-5; unclear D gene. This CDR3 contains 15 residues. CDR1 MNHNY and CDR2 SVGAGI come from the germline V gene (reference sequence). With 6 bases removed from V and 6 bases from J, the gap between germline ends came to 18 bases. As DNA, the CDR3 is TGTGCCAGCAGAATGTTAGAGGGAGGCATTCAGCCCCAGCATTTT. Its protein is CASRMLEGGIQPQHF.

The chain uses TRBV9 and TRBJ2-7, with 8 nucleotides matching TRBD1. The CDR3 totals 15 residues. The germline CDR1 and CDR2 sequences are SGDLS and YYNGEE. J gave up 2 bases and V 2 bases, and 6 bases lay outside the gene matches. The CDR3 sequence: CASSVTPTGAYEQYF. The CDR3 nucleotides are TGTGCCAGCAGCGTCACACCGACAGGGGCCTACGAGCAGTACTTC.

The V and J genes are TRBV4-3 and TRBJ1-4; D gene uncertain. The V end was cut by 3 bases, the J end by 8 bases, with 10 bases between. CDR1 and CDR2 (germline): LGHNA, YSLEER. The CDR3 sequence is 13 residues long. CDR3: CASSHTQWEKLFF. The CDR3 bases are TGCGCCAGCAGCCACACACAGTGGGAAAAACTGTTTTTT.

The chain couples TRBV6-6 to TRBJ2-1; TRBD2 aligns across 11 bases. Germline CDR1 reads MNHNY; CDR2 reads SVGAGI (reference sequence). J gave up 4 bases and V 6 bases, and 8 bases lay outside the gene matches. The CDR3 extends over 16 amino acids. The CDR3 coding sequence is TGTGCCAGCAGCCATAGCGGGGGGGCGAGATACAATGAGCAGTTCTTC. Its translation is CASSHSGGARYNEQFF.

This sequence joins TRBV9 and TRBJ2-5; the D gene is possibly TRBD1 (6 bases). CDR3 length equals 14 residues. Trimming removed 1 base from V and 5 bases from J, with 12 bases in between. The germline V gene has CDR1 SGDLS and CDR2 YYNGEE. CDR3 in amino acids: CASSVLGGNETQYF. The DNA for the CDR3 is TGTGCCAGCAGCGTACTAGGGGGAAACGAGACCCAGTACTTC.

This rearrangement joins TRBV4-2 to TRBJ2-7, with 8 nucleotides matching TRBD1. Germline trimming cut 0 bases from V and 1 base from J; bases unmatched to any gene: 5. The length of the CDR3 is 16 residues. Germline CDR1 LGHNA, CDR2 YNFKEQ. Here the CDR3 DNA reads TGTGCCAGCAGCCAAGATAGGGGACAGGTGTCCTACGAGCAGTACTTC. Translating gives CASSQDRGQVSYEQYF.

CDR3 region: CASSLDGGAGYTF. As DNA, the CDR3 is TGTGCCAGCAGCTTAGATGGAGGGGCCGGCTACACCTTC. The V call is TRBV7-2, the J call TRBJ1-2; maybe TRBD1 (5 bases). There are 13 residues in the CDR3. Trimming removed 1 base at V and 8 bases at J, with 11 bases between. The V gene's germline CDR1 is SGHTA and CDR2 FQGNSA. Drawing the rest from reference TRBV7-2 and TRBJ1-2, the complete variable domain is GAGVSQSPSNKVTEKGKDVELRCDPISGHTALYWYRQSLGQGLEFLIYFQGNSAPDKSGLPSDRFSAERTGGSVSTLTIQRTQQEDSAVYLCASSLDGGAGYTFGSGTRLTVV.

This chain joins TRBV29-1 and TRBJ1-2; a weak D match, TRBD1 (5 bases). The length of the CDR3 is 12 residues. Per germline, CDR1 SQVTM and CDR2 ANQGSEA. Trimming shortened V by 7 bases and J by 5 bases, and 14 bases separated the two germline ends. CDR3 in amino acids: CSASSGGYGYTF. The CDR3 bases are TGCAGCGCATCCTCGGGGGGATATGGCTACACCTTC.

The V gene is TRBV10-3, the J gene TRBJ2-2, with 14 positions matching TRBD2. V gave up 4 bases and J gave up 1 base; unmatched junction bases: 11. CDR3 size: 20 residues. Germline CDR1 reads ENHRY; CDR2 reads SYGVKD. This chain's CDR3 is CAISGSPRLAGGLNTGELFF. The CDR3 bases are TGTGCCATCAGTGGATCCCCCCGACTAGCGGGGGGGTTGAACACCGGGGAGCTGTTTTTT.

The chain couples TRBV11-2 to TRBJ2-7, with TRBD2 matching 12 bases. Germline V lookup: CDR1 SGHAT, CDR2 FQNNGV. The CDR3 covers 15 residues. V was clipped by 1 base and J by 2 bases; unmatched bases: 0. CDR3 nucleotide sequence: TGTGCCAGCAGCTTAGGGACTAGCGGGACCTACGAGCAGTACTTC. As protein: CASSLGTSGTYEQYF. The whole variable domain, remainder taken from reference TRBV11-2 and TRBJ2-7, is EAGVAQSPRYKIIEKRQSVAFWCNPISGHATLYWYQQILGQGPKLLIQFQNNGVVDDSQLPKDRFSAERLKGVDSTLKIQPAKLEDSAVYLCASSLGTSGTYEQYFGPGTRLTVT.